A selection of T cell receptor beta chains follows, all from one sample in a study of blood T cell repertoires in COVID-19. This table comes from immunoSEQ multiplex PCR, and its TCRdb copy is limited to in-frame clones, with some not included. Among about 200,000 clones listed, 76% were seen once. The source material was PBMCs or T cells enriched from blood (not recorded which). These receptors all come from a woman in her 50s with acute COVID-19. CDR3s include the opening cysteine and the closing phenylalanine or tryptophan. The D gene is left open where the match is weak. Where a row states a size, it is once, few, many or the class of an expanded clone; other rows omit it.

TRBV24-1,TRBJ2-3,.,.,TGTGCCACCAGTGATTCTCCGGGGGAGACAGATACGCAGTATTTT,CATSDSPGETDTQYF
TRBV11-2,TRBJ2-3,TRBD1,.,TGTGCCAGCAGCTACCCAGACAGGGGGGCGCAGTATTTT,CASSYPDRGAQYF
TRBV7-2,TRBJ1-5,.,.,TGTGCCAGCAGCTCCGACAGTAGCAATCAGCCCCAGCATTTT,CASSSDSSNQPQHF
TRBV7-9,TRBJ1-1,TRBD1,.,TGTGCCAGCAGACCCGGGACAGGTTATGAAGCTTTCTTT,CASRPGTGYEAFF
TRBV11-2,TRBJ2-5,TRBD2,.,TGTGCCAGCAGCTTAGTTGGCCGGGCAGCGGGGGGGCAAGAGACCCAGTACTTC,CASSLVGRAAGGQETQYF
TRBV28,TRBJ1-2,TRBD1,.,TGTGCCAGCAGTCACAGGGGCCTATCCTTTAACTATGGCTACACCTTC,CASSHRGLSFNYGYTF
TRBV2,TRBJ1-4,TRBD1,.,TGTGCCAGCTTAGGACAGGGTGTGGAAAAACTGTTTTTT,CASLGQGVEKLFF
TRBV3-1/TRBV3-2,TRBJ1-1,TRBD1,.,TGTGCCAGCAGCCAAGATCGGACAGGGATCTACACTGAAGCTTTCTTT,CASSQDRTGIYTEAFF
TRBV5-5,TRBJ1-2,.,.,TGTGCCAGCAGCTTGGCCTCAGGGTCTGGGGGCTACACCTTC,CASSLASGSGGYTF
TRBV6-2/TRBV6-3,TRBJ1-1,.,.,TGTGCCAGCAGCCCGTCGTATAACACTGAAGCTTTCTTT,CASSPSYNTEAFF
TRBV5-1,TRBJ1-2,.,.,TGCGCCAGCAGCTTGCCCCTGACAGGCCTATCTGGCTACACCTTC,CASSLPLTGLSGYTF
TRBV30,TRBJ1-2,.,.,TGTGCCTGGAGTGCTCCGGGTCTAGCTAACTATGGCTACACCTTC,CAWSAPGLANYGYTF
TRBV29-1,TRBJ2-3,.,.,TGCAGCACCAACAGGGCTGGCACAGATACGCAGTATTTT,CSTNRAGTDTQYF
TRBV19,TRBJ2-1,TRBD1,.,TGTGCCAGTAGGAGACCGGGACAGGGGGGCGATGAGCAGTTCTTC,CASRRPGQGGDEQFF
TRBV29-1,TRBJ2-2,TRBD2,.,TGCAGCGTCCCACGGGGGGGCCACGGGGAGCTGTTTTTT,CSVPRGGHGELFF
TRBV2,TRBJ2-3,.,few,TGTGCCAGCAGCCTAGGGCCAGGGAGCACAGATACGCAGTATTTT,CASSLGPGSTDTQYF
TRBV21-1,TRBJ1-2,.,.,TGCGAATCATTATATTCCCACAGGGGCGGCTACACCTTC,CESLYSHRGGYTF
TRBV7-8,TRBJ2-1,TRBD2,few,TGTGCCAGCAGCCAGAGGGGCAGGGGACTAGAGAATGAGCAGTTCTTC,CASSQRGRGLENEQFF
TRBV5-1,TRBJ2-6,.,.,TGCGCCAGCAGCCAAGGGGCCTCTGGGGCCAACGTCCTGACTTTC,CASSQGASGANVLTF
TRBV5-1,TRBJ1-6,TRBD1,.,TGCGCCAGCAGCTCGACAGGGGGCGCAGGATCACCCCTCCACTTT,CASSSTGGAGSPLHF
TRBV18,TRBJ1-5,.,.,TGTGCCAGCTCAGAATACAGTCGGGAATATCAGCCCCAGCATTTT,CASSEYSREYQPQHF
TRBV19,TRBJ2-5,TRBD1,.,TGTGCCAGTAGTATGACAGGGGCCCAGGGGACCCAGTACTTC,CASSMTGAQGTQYF
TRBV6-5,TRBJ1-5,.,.,TGTGCCAGCAGGGAGTATAGCAATCAGCCCCAGCATTTT,CASREYSNQPQHF